The sequence of this TCR beta chain was determined in a study of T cell repertoires in cytomegalovirus infection. Study-level information: CMV infection together with matching HLA type was indicated by public TCR beta signatures.

General study points: Across the ex vivo response, the dominant clonotypes were HLA-C-restricted CMV-specific TCR beta clonotypes. Frequencies of public TCR beta families were cumulated, and this identified carriers of CMV plus the relevant HLA.

TCRdb ran MiXCR on the reads and lists one entry per CDR3 protein. This table has about 530,000 distinct CDR3 sequences, around 27% appearing once. Of note for this clonotype: Antigen specificity is unknown.

Sequences were obtained from PBMCs. The clonotype was recovered from a human donor in good health (CMV status not recorded). Some clones in this sample may be carry-over from other donors' samples.

CDR3 sequence reads: CASSPPEAGVGANVLTF. CDR3 in DNA: TGTGCCAGCTCACCACCCGAGGCAGGGGTCGGGGCCAACGTCCTGACTTTC. The chain recombines TRBV18 with TRBJ2-6, with TRBD1 as a possible D gene (6 bases). CDR1 and CDR2 (germline): KGHSH, LQKENI. The CDR3 is 17 residues long. V was clipped by 0 bases and J by 4 bases, with 13 bases between them. The full variable domain, in which reference TRBV18 and TRBJ2-6 provide the parts outside the CDR3, is NAGVMQNPRHLVRRRGQEARLRCSPMKGHSHVYWYRQLPEEGLKFMVYLQKENIIDESGMPKERFSAEFPKEGPSILRIQQVVRGDSAAYFCASSPPEAGVGANVLTFGAGSRLTVL.